This TCR beta chain came from a study of control samples from healthy donors and cancer patients. TCRdb's copy holds only in-frame clones and misses some; the assay was immunoSEQ multiplex PCR. Of about 160,000 clones in the sample, approximately 90% were seen once. The V gene lost 3 bases and the J gene lost 8 bases, with 13 bases spanning the gap. The CDR3 spans 14 residues. CDR1 is LNHDA and CDR2 is SQIVND in the germline V gene (reference sequence). This chain links TRBV19 with TRBJ1-4, with D perhaps matching TRBD1 (6 bases). The sample was blood. The receptor comes from a woman between 25 and 40 years old in good health. The CDR3 sequence: CASSIDRPWEKLFF. The CDR3 DNA is TGTGCCAGTAGTATCGACAGGCCGTGGGAAAAACTGTTTTTT.